This T cell receptor (beta chain) emerged from a study of blood T cell repertoires in COVID-19. Across the study: There were acute and convalescent COVID-19 samples, and they came from the United States, Italy and Spain. Nucleic acid was either cDNA or gDNA, and it came from T cells, B-cell-depleted T cells, or PBMCs.

Original analysis: Reference gene primer amplification gave nucleated cell count estimates. Repertoires were generated with immunoSEQ multiplex PCR, while TCRdb's copy carries only in-frame clones and drops some. That table is the source of V, J and clone size, and D and trimming were worked out from the DNA. The repertoire includes 200,000 to 300,000 clones, 75% to 85% of them detected once, and 5.5% sits in the top ten. J was trimmed by 8 bases and V by 5 bases; bases with no gene match: 6. The germline V gene has CDR1 SNHLY and CDR2 FYNNEI. This CDR3 comprises 15 residues. This clone was observed a few times.

The genes are TRBV2 and TRBJ1-6; TRBD1 matches 10 bases. The sample taken for sequencing was peripheral blood. The sequence was collected from a human donor in a cohort sampled during active COVID-19. The CDR3 DNA reads as TGTGCCAGCAGTCGGGACAGGGGATTTTATTCACCCCTCCACTTT. Protein product: CASSRDRGFYSPLHF.